This is a list of T cell receptor beta chains from one sample in a study of beta chain features in type 1 diabetes. Clones were read by immunoSEQ multiplex PCR, and TCRdb kept only the in-frame ones, dropping some. The sample lists approximately 160,000 clones, over 7.5% occurring once. Material: central memory CD4+ T cells from blood. The receptor source for this set is a woman between 18 and 30 years old in good health. Both conserved end residues are trimmed from each CDR3.

V gene	J gene	CDR3 length	CDR3 protein
TRBV6-5	TRBJ1-6	12	ASTPDRRGSPLH
TRBV2	TRBJ2-4	13	ASRSGGGGKNIQY
TRBV7-6	TRBJ2-7	10	ASSDQGDEQY
TRBV18	TRBJ2-1	12	ASSPMPGEGEQF
TRBV13	TRBJ1-6	11	ASSLQGFSPLH
TRBV18	TRBJ2-7	13	ASSPGLASSYEQY
TRBV7-2	TRBJ1-1	13	ASSFREGVNTEAF
TRBV7-3	TRBJ2-7	13	ASSLDGQSPNEQY
TRBV9	TRBJ1-2	14	ASSVATGTGVYGYT
TRBV29-1	TRBJ2-7	12	SVALAGGPYEQY
TRBV21-1	TRBJ2-5	13	ASSKGTEIQETQY
TRBV9	TRBJ1-1	11	ASSVAQGTEAF
TRBV12-5	TRBJ1-1	12	ASAPGGGNTEAF
TRBV15	TRBJ2-7	13	ATSRDAGQTYEQY
TRBV10-3	TRBJ2-6	12	AILQGSGANVLT